Sequencing of this T cell receptor (beta chain) was carried out in a study of cytomegalovirus exposure and HLA in healthy donors. PCR primers comprised 60 Vbeta and 13 Jbeta primers. Method: immunoSEQ multiplex PCR; TCRdb's copy keeps in-frame clones and lacks some. Seen here are about 180,000 clones, roughly four fifths observed once, and the top ten hold about 4.9%. For this clone: Its antigen is currently unknown.

CDR1 and CDR2 from the germline V gene are LNHDA and SQIVND (reference sequence). The CDR3 runs 17 residues. V lost 5 bases and J lost 4; bases outside the gene matches: 12. Study-wide results and caveats: The authors excluded some V segments, including TRBV6-2 and TRBV6-3, as indistinguishable. The study recorded more than 150 TCR beta chains that were cytomegalovirus-associated.

The sequence derives from a girl between 5 and 17 years old in good health and CMV-seropositive. Specimen: PBMCs. The rearrangement uses TRBV19 and TRBJ1-2, with TRBD1 matching over 11 bases. The CDR3 spells CASSPDRGRSRAYGYTF. In nucleotides, the CDR3 is TGTGCCAGTAGTCCGGACAGGGGGCGTTCGCGGGCCTATGGCTACACCTTC.